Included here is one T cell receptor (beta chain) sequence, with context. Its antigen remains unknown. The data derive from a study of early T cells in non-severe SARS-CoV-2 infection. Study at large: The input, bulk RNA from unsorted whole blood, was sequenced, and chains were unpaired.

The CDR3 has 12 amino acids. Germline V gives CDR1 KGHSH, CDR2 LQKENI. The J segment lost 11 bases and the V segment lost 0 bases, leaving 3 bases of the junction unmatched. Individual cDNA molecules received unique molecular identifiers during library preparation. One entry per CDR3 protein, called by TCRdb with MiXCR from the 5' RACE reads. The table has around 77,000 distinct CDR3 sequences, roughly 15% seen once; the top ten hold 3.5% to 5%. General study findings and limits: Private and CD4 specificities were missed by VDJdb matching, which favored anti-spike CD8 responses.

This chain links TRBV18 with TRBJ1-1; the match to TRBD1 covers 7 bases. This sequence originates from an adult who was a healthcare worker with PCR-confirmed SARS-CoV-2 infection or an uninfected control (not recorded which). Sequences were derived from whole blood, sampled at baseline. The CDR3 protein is CASSPPDRMAFF. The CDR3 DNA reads TGTGCCAGCTCACCACCGGACAGGATGGCTTTCTTT.